Each of the 9 T cell receptor beta chains below was sequenced from the same sample in a study of blood T cell repertoires in COVID-19. Repertoires were generated with immunoSEQ multiplex PCR, while TCRdb's copy carries only in-frame clones and drops some. The sample yields roughly 180,000 clones, around 83% seen once. The specimen sequenced was peripheral blood. The receptors were gathered from a man aged 18 to 30 with acute or convalescent COVID-19.

The chain combines TRBV19 with TRBJ1-5; possibly TRBD1 for D (6 bases). The length of the CDR3 is 14 residues. Germline CDR1 reads LNHDA; CDR2 reads SQIVND (reference sequence). The V and J ends lost 9 bases and 3 bases respectively, with 15 bases between them. The chain's CDR3 is CASREQGYNQPQHF. CDR3 sequence (DNA): TGTGCCAGCCGAGAACAGGGATACAATCAGCCCCAGCATTTT. Filled out from reference TRBV19 and TRBJ1-5, the complete variable domain reads DGGITQSPKYLFRKEGQNVTLSCEQNLNHDAMYWYRQDPGQGLRLIYYSQIVNDFQKGDIAEGYSVSREKKESFPLTVTSAQKNPTAFYLCASREQGYNQPQHFGDGTRLSIL.

The chain uses TRBV30 and TRBJ1-2; 7 bases fit TRBD1. The ends lost 0 bases at V and 8 bases at J; junction bases unmatched: 6. CDR1 GTSNPN and CDR2 SVGIG come from the germline V gene (reference sequence). The CDR3 is made up of 13 amino acids. CDR3 region: CAWSVGGGPGYTF. DNA for the CDR3: TGTGCCTGGAGTGTAGGGGGCGGACCCGGCTACACCTTC.

The chain links TRBV6-5 to TRBJ1-6; a weak D match, TRBD1 (6 bases). The CDR3 has 13 amino acids. The V gene lost 6 bases and the J gene lost 9 bases, with 12 bases spanning the gap. Looked up from germline, CDR1 is MNHEY and CDR2 is SVGAGI. DNA for the CDR3: TGTGCCAGCAGCCAGGGGAACCTTTCACCCCTCCACTTT. Translated, it gives CASSQGNLSPLHF.

This chain links TRBV5-8 with TRBJ2-7; 9 bases line up with TRBD1. The CDR3 runs 14 residues. The J segment lost 6 bases and the V segment lost 3 bases, leaving 7 bases of the junction unmatched. Germline CDR1 reads SGHTS; CDR2 reads YDEGEE. The CDR3 sequence is CASSWGTGRAEQYF. The DNA for the CDR3 is TGTGCCAGCAGCTGGGGGACAGGGAGGGCCGAGCAGTACTTC.

The rearrangement joins TRBV7-9 to TRBJ2-5; D is unresolved. The V gene's germline CDR1 is SEHNR and CDR2 FQNEAQ (reference sequence). This CDR3 is 13 amino acids long. V lost 2 bases to trimming and J lost 5 bases, with 9 bases between them. CDR3 coding DNA: TGTGCCAGCAGCTTAAATCAGGTGGAGACCCAGTACTTC. Its translation is CASSLNQVETQYF.

There are a few counts of this clone. The gene calls are TRBV5-1 and TRBJ2-1; 7 bases align to TRBD1. Unmatched junction bases numbered 13, after V lost 4 bases and J lost 6 bases. This CDR3 is built from 16 residues. Germline CDR1 reads SGHRS; CDR2 reads YFSETQ. Written as DNA, the CDR3 is TGCGCCAGCAGCCTCGCTATGCGACAGGGCTTCAATGAGCAGTTCTTC. It encodes CASSLAMRQGFNEQFF.

The rearrangement uses TRBV5-4 and TRBJ2-3, with TRBD2 matching over 7 bases. The CDR3 covers 16 residues. The V and J ends lost 4 bases and 2 bases, in that order; junction bases with no gene match: 10. Germline loops: CDR1 SGHNT, CDR2 YYREEE (reference sequence). CDR3 nucleotide sequence: TGTGCCAGCAGCGGGATCCGGGACTACCACACAGATACGCAGTATTTT. It yields the protein CASSGIRDYHTDTQYF.

The chain recombines TRBV25-1 with TRBJ1-6; 7 nucleotides agree with TRBD1. Germline CDR1 and CDR2: MGHDK and SYGVNS. The junction had 7 bases not matched to a gene; V was cut back by 7 bases and J by 7 bases. The CDR3 consists of 14 residues. The DNA of the CDR3 is TGTGCCAGCATAGGGGACAGATCCAATTCACCCCTCCACTTT. The encoded protein is CASIGDRSNSPLHF. Using reference TRBV25-1 and TRBJ1-6 for the parts outside the CDR3, the full variable domain is EADIYQTPRYLVIGTGKKITLECSQTMGHDKMYWYQQDPGMELHLIHYSYGVNSTEKGDLSSESTVSRIRTEHFPLTLESARPSHTSQYLCASIGDRSNSPLHFGNGTRLTVT.

This clone was picked up one time. The rearrangement joins TRBV24-1 to TRBJ2-1; TRBD1 matches 9 bases. The germline V gene has CDR1 KGHDR and CDR2 SFDVKD. The V segment lost 6 bases and the J segment 10 bases; nucleotides outside the gene matches: 12. The CDR3 consists of 15 residues. CDR3 sequence: CATSYRDRDSGEQFF. CDR3 coding DNA: TGTGCCACCAGTTACCGGGACAGGGACAGTGGGGAGCAGTTCTTC.